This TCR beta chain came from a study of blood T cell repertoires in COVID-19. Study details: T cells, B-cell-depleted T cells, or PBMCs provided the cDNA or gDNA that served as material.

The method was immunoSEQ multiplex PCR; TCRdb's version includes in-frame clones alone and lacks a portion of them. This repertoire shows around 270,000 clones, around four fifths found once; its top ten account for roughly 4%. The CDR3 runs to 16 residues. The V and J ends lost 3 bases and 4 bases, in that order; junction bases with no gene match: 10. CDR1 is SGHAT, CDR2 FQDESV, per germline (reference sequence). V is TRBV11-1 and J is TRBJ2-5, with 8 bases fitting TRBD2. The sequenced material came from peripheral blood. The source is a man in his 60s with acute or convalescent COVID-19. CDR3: CASSFWGPGTRETQYF. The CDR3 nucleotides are TGTGCCAGCAGCTTTTGGGGACCCGGGACTAGAGAGACCCAGTACTTC.